Listed below are T cell receptor beta chains from one sample, sequenced in a study of early T cells in non-severe SARS-CoV-2 infection. Via MiXCR, TCRdb re-called the 5' RACE reads, giving one row per CDR3 protein. Among fewer than 50,000 distinct CDR3 sequences, 4% to 4.5% were seen once, and the ten largest hold about 2.9%. The sequenced sample consisted of whole blood. The receptors here all came from an adult who was a healthcare worker with PCR-confirmed SARS-CoV-2 infection or an uninfected control (not recorded which). Each CDR3 is given with its conserved first and last residue. D genes are given only for firm matches. Some rows have no size entry. The others give once, few or many, or a class for an expanded clone.

TRBJ2-2 | TRBD2 | TRBV6-1 | medium-sized | TGTGCCAGCAGCACTAGCCGGGACTACACCCTCCGCACCGGGGAGCTGTTTTTT | CASSTSRDYTLRTGELFF
TRBJ2-7 | - | TRBV27 | many | TGTGCCAGCAAAGGGATCCGGGCTAGGACCTACGAGCAGTACTTC | CASKGIRARTYEQYF
TRBJ2-5 | - | TRBV3-1 | many | TGTGCCAGCAGCCAAGTACTGCTCCAAGAGACCCAGTACTTC | CASSQVLLQETQYF
TRBJ2-3 | - | TRBV11-2 | many | TGTGCCAGCAGCTTGTCCAGATATACGCAGTATTTT | CASSLSRYTQYF
TRBJ2-6 | - | TRBV6-1 | many | TGTGCCAGCAATATGGCCAGTACCTCTGGGGCCAACGTCCTGATTTTC | CASNMASTSGANVLIF
TRBJ2-1 | TRBD1 | TRBV10-3 | many | TGTGCCATCAGTGAGGACAGGGTGGTGTTCTTC | CAISEDRVVFF
TRBJ2-1 | TRBD2 | TRBV29-1 | many | TGCAGCGTTGAACCGGGACTAGCGTACAATGAGCAGTTCTTC | CSVEPGLAYNEQFF
TRBJ1-1 | - | TRBV29-1 | many | TGCAGCGTTGTAGGACAAAATCCTATGAACACTGAAGCTTTCTTT | CSVVGQNPMNTEAFF
TRBJ2-1 | TRBD2 | TRBV11-2 | many | TGTGCCAGCAGCTCGAGGGGACTAGCGGGACCCCGCTCCTACAATGAGCAGTTCTTC | CASSSRGLAGPRSYNEQFF
TRBJ1-1 | - | TRBV3-1 | many | TGTGCCAGCAGCCAAGGGGCAGTCGTCGACACTGAAGCTTTCTTT | CASSQGAVVDTEAFF
TRBJ2-5 | - | TRBV6-2/TRBV6-3 | - | TGTGCCAGCAGTTACTCGAAAAGTCCGGGCCAAGAGACCCAGTACTTC | CASSYSKSPGQETQYF
TRBJ2-4 | - | TRBV4-2 | many | TGTGCCAGCAGCCGGGACGTCAAAAACATTCAGTACTTC | CASSRDVKNIQYF
TRBJ2-1 | - | TRBV18 | many | TGTGCCAGCTCACCAGGAGTTGTAGGGGACTACAATGAGCAGTTCTTC | CASSPGVVGDYNEQFF
TRBJ2-7 | TRBD2 | TRBV5-5 | many | TGTGCCAGCAGCTTGGGCATGGGACTAGCGAGTTCGTACGAGCAGTACTTC | CASSLGMGLASSYEQYF
TRBJ2-3 | - | TRBV11-2 | - | TGTGCCAGCAGCTTTTTAGGGGGTGGCACAGATACGCAGTATTTT | CASSFLGGGTDTQYF
TRBJ2-7 | TRBD1 | TRBV7-2 | many | TGTGCCAGCAGCTATGACAGGGCTAACGAGCAGTACTTC | CASSYDRANEQYF
TRBJ2-5 | - | TRBV10-1 | many | TGCGCCAGCAGTGAGTCCGGGTCGGAGACCCAGTACTTC | CASSESGSETQYF
TRBJ1-1 | - | TRBV20-1 | many | TGCAGTGCCCTAACAGAGCCCTCCATGAACACTGAAGCTTTCTTT | CSALTEPSMNTEAFF
TRBJ1-6 | - | TRBV11-2 | many | TGTGCCAGCAGCTTGTCCGGGTTTGGTCATTCACCCCTCCACTTT | CASSLSGFGHSPLHF
TRBJ2-1 | - | TRBV24-1 | many | TGTGCCACCAGTGAAAGGGATGAGCAGTTCTTC | CATSERDEQFF
TRBJ2-7 | - | TRBV7-8 | many | TGTGCCAGCAGCTTAAGGGCGCTAGCGAGATCCTACGAGCAGTACTTC | CASSLRALARSYEQYF
TRBJ2-2 | TRBD2 | TRBV5-1 | many | TGCGCCAGCAGCCCCCGTGCTAGCGGCAACACCGGGGAGCTGTTTTTT | CASSPRASGNTGELFF
TRBJ2-4 | - | TRBV5-1 | many | TGCGCCAGCAGCCCGGTCGGGATAGCCAAAAACATTCAGTACTTC | CASSPVGIAKNIQYF
TRBJ1-2 | TRBD1 | TRBV29-1 | many | TGCAGCGTTGAGGTACAGGGGTATGGCTACACCTTC | CSVEVQGYGYTF
TRBJ2-1 | TRBD1 | TRBV29-1 | many | TGCAGCGGGATCGACAGGGTCTATGAGCAGTTCTTC | CSGIDRVYEQFF
TRBJ1-1 | - | TRBV5-8 | many | TGTGCCAGCAACTTGGACAGACAGAACACTGAAGCTTTCTTT | CASNLDRQNTEAFF
TRBJ2-5 | TRBD2 | TRBV7-2 | many | TGTGCCAGCAGCTTATCGGGGGGGTATGGAGAGACCCAGTACTTC | CASSLSGGYGETQYF
TRBJ2-1 | TRBD2 | TRBV6-1 | many | TGTGCCAGCAGTGAGTTGGGACAGGGGACTAGCGGGGGATACAATGAGCAGTTCTTC | CASSELGQGTSGGYNEQFF
TRBJ2-3 | - | TRBV7-6 | many | TGTGCCAGCAGCTCCCTCCCGAGAGATACGCAGTATTTT | CASSSLPRDTQYF
TRBJ2-3 | - | TRBV4-2 | many | TGTGCCAGCAGCCAAGATGTAGGGATCCTCACAGATACGCAGTATTTT | CASSQDVGILTDTQYF